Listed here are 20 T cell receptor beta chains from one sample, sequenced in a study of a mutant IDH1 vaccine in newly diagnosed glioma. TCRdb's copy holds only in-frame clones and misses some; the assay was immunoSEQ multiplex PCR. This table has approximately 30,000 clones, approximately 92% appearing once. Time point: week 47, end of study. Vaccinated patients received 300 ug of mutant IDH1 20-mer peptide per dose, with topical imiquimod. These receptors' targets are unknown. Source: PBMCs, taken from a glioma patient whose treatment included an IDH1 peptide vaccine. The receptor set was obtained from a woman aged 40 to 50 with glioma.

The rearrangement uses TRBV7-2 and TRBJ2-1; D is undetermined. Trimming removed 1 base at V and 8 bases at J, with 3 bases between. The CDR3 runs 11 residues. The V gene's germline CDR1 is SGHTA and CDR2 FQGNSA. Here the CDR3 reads CASSLEHEQFF. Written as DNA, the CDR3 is TGTGCCAGCAGCTTAGAACATGAGCAGTTCTTC. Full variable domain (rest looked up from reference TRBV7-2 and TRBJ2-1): GAGVSQSPSNKVTEKGKDVELRCDPISGHTALYWYRQSLGQGLEFLIYFQGNSAPDKSGLPSDRFSAERTGGSVSTLTIQRTQQEDSAVYLCASSLEHEQFFGPGTRLTVL.

The CDR3 sequence: CAISESGSPTEAFF. CDR3 DNA sequence: TGTGCCATCAGTGAGTCGGGTAGTCCCACTGAAGCTTTCTTT. The chain combines TRBV10-3 with TRBJ1-1; no clear D. Germline CDR1 and CDR2: ENHRY and SYGVKD. V was cut by 0 bases and J by 4 bases, with 9 bases left in between. The CDR3 sequence is 14 residues long.

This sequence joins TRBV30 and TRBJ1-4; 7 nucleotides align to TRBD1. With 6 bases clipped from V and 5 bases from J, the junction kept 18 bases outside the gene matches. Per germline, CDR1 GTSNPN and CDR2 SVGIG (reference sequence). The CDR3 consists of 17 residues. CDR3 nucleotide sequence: TGTGCCTGCGCCCCTTGGGGGATCAGGGGGGGAAATGAAAAACTGTTTTTT. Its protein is CACAPWGIRGGNEKLFF.

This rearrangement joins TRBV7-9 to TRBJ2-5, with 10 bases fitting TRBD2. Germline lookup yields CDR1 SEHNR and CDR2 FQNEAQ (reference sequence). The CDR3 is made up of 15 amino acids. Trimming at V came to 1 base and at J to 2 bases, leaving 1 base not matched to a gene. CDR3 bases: TGTGCCAGCAGCTTAGTAGCGGGAGGTCAAGAGACCCAGTACTTC. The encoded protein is CASSLVAGGQETQYF.

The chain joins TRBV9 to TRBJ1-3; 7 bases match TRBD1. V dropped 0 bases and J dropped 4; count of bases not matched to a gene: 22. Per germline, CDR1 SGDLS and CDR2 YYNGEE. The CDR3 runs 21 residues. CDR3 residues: CASSVGRETGASLSDGNTIYF. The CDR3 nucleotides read TGTGCCAGCAGCGTAGGAAGGGAAACAGGGGCCTCTTTATCTGACGGAAACACCATATATTTT.

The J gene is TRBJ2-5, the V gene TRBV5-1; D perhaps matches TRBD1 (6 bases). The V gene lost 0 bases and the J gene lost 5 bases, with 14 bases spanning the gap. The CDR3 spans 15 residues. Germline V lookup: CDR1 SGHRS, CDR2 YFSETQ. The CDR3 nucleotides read TGCGCCAGCAGCTTGGCCAGTGGGGGCGGGGAGACCCAGTACTTC. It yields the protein CASSLASGGGETQYF.

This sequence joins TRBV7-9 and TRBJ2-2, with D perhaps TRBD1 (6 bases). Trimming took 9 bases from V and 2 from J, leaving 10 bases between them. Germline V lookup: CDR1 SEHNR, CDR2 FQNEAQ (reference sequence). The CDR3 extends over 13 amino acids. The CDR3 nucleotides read TGTGCCAGTCGGGACACCAACACCGGGGAGCTGTTTTTT. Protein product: CASRDTNTGELFF.

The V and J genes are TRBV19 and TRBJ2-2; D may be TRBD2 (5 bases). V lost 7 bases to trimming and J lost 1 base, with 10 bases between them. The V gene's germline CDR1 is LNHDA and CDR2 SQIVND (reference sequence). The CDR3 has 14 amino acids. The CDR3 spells CASTPSRNTGELFF. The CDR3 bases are TGTGCCAGTACGCCTAGCAGGAACACCGGGGAGCTGTTTTTT.

DNA for the CDR3: TGTGCCAGCAGCGCCCGCCTTGGCGGGGATTCACCCCTCCACTTT. Amino acids: CASSARLGGDSPLHF. The chain has TRBV5-4 and TRBJ1-6; D ambiguous. CDR3 size: 15 residues. V was cut by 4 bases and J by 8 bases, with 16 bases left in between. The germline CDR1 and CDR2 sequences are SGHNT and YYREEE (reference sequence).

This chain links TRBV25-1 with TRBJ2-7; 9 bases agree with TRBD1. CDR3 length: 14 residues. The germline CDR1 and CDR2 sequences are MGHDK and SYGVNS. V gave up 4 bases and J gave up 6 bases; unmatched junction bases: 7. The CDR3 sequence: CASSGTGVPSEQYF. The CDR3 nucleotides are TGTGCCAGCAGTGGGACAGGGGTGCCCTCCGAGCAGTACTTC.

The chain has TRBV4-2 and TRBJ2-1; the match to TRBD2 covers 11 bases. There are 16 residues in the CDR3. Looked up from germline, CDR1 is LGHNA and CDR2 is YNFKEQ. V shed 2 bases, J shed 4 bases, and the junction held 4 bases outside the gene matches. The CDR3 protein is CASSQPTSGAYNEQFF. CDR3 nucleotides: TGTGCCAGCAGCCAACCGACTAGCGGGGCGTACAATGAGCAGTTCTTC.

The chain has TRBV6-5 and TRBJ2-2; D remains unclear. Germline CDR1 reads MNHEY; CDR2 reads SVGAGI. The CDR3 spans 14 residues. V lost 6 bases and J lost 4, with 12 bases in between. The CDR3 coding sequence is TGTGCCAGCAGAACCGGCAGGTTCACCGGGGAGCTGTTTTTT. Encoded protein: CASRTGRFTGELFF.

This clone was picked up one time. This CDR3 reads CASRPGLERNQPQHF. CDR3 sequence (DNA): TGTGCCAGTAGGCCGGGACTTGAACGCAATCAGCCCCAGCATTTT. The chain combines TRBV19 with TRBJ1-5; tentative D call: TRBD1 (5 bases). Germline CDR1 is LNHDA and CDR2 is SQIVND (reference sequence). CDR3 length: 15 amino acids. V lost 6 bases, J lost 2 bases, and 14 bases lay in between.

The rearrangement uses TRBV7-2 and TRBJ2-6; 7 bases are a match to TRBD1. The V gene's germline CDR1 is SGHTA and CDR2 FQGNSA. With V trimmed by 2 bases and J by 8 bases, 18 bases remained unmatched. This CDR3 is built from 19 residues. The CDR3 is CASSLRPLVLDREPNVLTF. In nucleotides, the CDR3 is TGTGCCAGCAGCTTAAGGCCATTGGTCCTAGACAGGGAACCCAACGTCCTGACTTTC.

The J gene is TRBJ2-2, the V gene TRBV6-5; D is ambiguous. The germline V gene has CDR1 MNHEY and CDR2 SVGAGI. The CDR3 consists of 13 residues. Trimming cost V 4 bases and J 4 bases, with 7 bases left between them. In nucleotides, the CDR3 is TGTGCCAGCAGTTCCTCCGTCACCGGGGAGCTGTTTTTT. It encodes CASSSSVTGELFF.

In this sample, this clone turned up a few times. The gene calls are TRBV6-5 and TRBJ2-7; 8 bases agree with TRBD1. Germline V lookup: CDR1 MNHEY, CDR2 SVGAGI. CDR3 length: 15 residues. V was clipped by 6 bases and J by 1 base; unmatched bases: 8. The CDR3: CASRGDRYISYEQYF. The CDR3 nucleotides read TGTGCCAGCAGAGGGGACAGGTATATTTCCTACGAGCAGTACTTC.

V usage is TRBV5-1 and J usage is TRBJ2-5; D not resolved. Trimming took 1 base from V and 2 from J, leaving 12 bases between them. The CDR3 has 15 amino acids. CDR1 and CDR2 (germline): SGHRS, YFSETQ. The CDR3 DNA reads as TGCGCCAGCAGCTTGCTACTTAGCAGTCAAGAGACCCAGTACTTC. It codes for CASSLLLSSQETQYF.

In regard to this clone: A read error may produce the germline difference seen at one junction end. CDR3 nucleotides: TGTGCTAGCAGCCTCGGGACTAGCGGGGGTGAGACCCAGTACTTC. This sequence encodes CASSLGTSGGETQYF. The chain recombines TRBV7-7 with TRBJ2-5, with 14 bases that match TRBD2. Germline V CDR1 and CDR2: SSHAT, FNYEAQ (reference sequence). The CDR3 length is 15 residues.

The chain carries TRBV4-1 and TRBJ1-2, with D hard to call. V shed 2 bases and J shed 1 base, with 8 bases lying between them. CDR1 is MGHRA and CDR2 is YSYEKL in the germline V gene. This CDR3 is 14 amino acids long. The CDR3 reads CASSQKSVNYGYTF. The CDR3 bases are TGCGCCAGCAGCCAAAAATCCGTTAACTATGGCTACACCTTC.

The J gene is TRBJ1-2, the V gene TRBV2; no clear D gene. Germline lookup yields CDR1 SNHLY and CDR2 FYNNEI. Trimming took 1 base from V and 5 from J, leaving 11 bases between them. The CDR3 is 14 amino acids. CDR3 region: CASSEDGARYGYTF. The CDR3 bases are TGTGCCAGCAGTGAAGACGGAGCTCGGTATGGCTACACCTTC.